This T cell receptor beta chain emerged from a study of OX40 agonist ivuxolimab in advanced cancers. On the study more broadly: The dose-escalation group included hepatocellular carcinoma, melanoma, renal cell carcinoma and head and neck cancer. Three dose-escalation patients had partial responses: one with hepatocellular carcinoma and two with cutaneous melanoma.

V was clipped by 2 bases and J by 3 bases, with 13 bases between them. CDR3 length equals 15 residues. CDR1 and CDR2 from the germline V gene are SGHTA and FQGTGA. The sampling schedule covered blood at baseline, cycle 4 day 1, and cycle 7 day 1. The table came from immunoSEQ multiplex PCR; TCRdb's copy has only in-frame clones and leaves some out. The sample yields 100,000 to 110,000 clones, around 93% seen once. The rearrangement joins TRBV7-3 to TRBJ2-5; D perhaps matches TRBD2 (5 bases). The source was CD4+ or CD8+ T cells sorted from blood, collected in a trial of the OX40 agonist ivuxolimab. This clonotype was sampled from an adult with an advanced solid tumor such as melanoma, head and neck, liver or kidney cancer. CDR3 in amino acids: CASSLRPAEEETQYF. The CDR3 DNA sequence: TGTGCCAGCAGCTTACGCCCAGCGGAAGAAGAGACCCAGTACTTC.